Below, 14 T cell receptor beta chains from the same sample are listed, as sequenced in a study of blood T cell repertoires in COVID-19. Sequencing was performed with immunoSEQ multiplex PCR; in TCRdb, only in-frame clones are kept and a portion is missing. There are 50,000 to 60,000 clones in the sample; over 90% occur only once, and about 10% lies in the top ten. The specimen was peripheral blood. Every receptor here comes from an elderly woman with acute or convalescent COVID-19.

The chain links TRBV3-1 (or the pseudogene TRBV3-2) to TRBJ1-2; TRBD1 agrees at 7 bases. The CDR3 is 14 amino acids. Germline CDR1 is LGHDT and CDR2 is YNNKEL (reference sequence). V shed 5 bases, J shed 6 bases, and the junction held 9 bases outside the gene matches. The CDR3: CASSTDREFDGYTF. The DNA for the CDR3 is TGTGCCAGCAGCACAGACAGGGAGTTCGATGGCTACACCTTC.

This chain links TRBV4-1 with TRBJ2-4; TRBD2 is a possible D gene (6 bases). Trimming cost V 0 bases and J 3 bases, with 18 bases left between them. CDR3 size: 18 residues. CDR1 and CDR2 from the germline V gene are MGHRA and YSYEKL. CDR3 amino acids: CASSQDRGRLEGKNIQYF. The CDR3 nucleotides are TGCGCCAGCAGCCAAGATAGGGGAAGACTAGAAGGCAAAAACATTCAGTACTTC.

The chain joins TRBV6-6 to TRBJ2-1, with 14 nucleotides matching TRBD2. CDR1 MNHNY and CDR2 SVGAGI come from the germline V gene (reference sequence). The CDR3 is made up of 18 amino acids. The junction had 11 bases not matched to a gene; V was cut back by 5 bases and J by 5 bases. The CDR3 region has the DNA TGTGCCAGCAGTCACGGACTAGCGGGAGGTTCTTTAAACAATGAGCAGTTCTTC. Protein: CASSHGLAGGSLNNEQFF.

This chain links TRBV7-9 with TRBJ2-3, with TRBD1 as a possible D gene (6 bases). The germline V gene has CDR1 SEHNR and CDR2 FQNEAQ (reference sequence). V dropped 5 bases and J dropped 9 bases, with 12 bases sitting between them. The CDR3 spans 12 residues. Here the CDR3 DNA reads TGTGCCAGCAGCGACACAGGGACCACGCAGTATTTT. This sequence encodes CASSDTGTTQYF.

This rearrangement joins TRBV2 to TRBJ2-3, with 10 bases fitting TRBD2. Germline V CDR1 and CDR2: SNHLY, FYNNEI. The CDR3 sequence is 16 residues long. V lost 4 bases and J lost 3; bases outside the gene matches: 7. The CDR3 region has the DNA TGTGCCAGCAGTGGGTTAGCGGGAGGTCTTACAGATACGCAGTATTTT. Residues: CASSGLAGGLTDTQYF.

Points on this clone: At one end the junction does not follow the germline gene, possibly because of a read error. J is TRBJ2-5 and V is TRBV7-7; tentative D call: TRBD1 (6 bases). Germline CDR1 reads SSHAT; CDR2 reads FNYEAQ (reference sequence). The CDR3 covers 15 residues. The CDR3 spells CASSLGTGSYETQYF. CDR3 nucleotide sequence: TGTGCTAGCAGCTTGGGAACAGGGTCGTACGAGACCCAGTACTTC.

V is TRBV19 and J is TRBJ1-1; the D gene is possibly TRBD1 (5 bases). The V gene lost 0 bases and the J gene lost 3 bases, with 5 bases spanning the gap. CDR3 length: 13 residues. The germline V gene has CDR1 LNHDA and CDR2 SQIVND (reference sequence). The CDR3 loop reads CASSIDRDTEAFF. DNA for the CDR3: TGTGCCAGTAGTATAGACAGGGACACTGAAGCTTTCTTT.

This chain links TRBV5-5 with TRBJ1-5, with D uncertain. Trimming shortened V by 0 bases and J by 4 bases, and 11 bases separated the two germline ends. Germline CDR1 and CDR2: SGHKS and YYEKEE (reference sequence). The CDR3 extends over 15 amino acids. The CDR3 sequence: CASSLVGLGNQPQHF. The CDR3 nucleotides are TGTGCCAGCAGCTTGGTGGGTCTCGGGAATCAGCCCCAGCATTTT.

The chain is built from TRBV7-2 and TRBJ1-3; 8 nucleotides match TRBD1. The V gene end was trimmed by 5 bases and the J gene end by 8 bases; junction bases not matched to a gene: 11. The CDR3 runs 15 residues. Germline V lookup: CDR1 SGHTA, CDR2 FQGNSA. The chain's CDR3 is CASSPRQGSGHTIYF. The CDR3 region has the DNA TGTGCCAGCAGCCCTAGACAGGGGTCAGGTCACACCATATATTTT.

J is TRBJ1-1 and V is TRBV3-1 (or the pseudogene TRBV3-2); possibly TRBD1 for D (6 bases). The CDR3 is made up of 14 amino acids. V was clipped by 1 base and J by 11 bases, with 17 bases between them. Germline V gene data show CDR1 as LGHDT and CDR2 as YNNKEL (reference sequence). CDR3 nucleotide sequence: TGTGCCAGCAGCCAAGCCCTGACAGGTCGGAACGCTTTCTTT. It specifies CASSQALTGRNAFF.

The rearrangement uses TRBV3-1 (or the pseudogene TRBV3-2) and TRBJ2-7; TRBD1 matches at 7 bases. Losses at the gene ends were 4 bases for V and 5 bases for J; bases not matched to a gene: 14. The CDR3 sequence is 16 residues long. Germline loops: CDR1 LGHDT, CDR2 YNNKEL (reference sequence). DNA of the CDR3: TGTGCCAGCAGCCGCAGACAGGGTTCTAGATTGAACGAGCAGTACTTC. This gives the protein CASSRRQGSRLNEQYF.

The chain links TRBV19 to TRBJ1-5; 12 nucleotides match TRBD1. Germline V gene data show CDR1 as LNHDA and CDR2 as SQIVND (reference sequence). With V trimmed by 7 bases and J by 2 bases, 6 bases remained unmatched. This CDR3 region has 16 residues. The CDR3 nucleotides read TGTGCCAGTAAGGGACAGGGGGCTCAGGGCAATCAGCCCCAGCATTTT. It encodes CASKGQGAQGNQPQHF. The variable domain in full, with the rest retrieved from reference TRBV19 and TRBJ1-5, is DGGITQSPKYLFRKEGQNVTLSCEQNLNHDAMYWYRQDPGQGLRLIYYSQIVNDFQKGDIAEGYSVSREKKESFPLTVTSAQKNPTAFYLCASKGQGAQGNQPQHFGDGTRLSIL.

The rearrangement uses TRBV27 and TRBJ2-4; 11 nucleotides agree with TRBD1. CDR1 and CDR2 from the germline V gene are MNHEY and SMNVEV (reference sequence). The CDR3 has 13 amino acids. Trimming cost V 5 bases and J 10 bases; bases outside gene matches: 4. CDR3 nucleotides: TGTGCCAGCAGTATGGGACAGGGGGGGATTCAGTACTTC. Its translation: CASSMGQGGIQYF.

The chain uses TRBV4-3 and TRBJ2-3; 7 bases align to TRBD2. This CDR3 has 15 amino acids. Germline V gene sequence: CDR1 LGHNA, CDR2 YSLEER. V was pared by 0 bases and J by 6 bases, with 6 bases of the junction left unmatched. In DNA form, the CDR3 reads TGCGCCAGCAGCCAAGATCTCGGGGGGACGGATACGCAGTATTTT. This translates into CASSQDLGGTDTQYF.